This TCR beta chain emerged from a study of T cells in Graves' hyperthyroidism and ophthalmopathy. The investigators amplified TCR beta CDR3 regions from RNA transcripts. The HTBI set primed first-round TCR CDR3 RT-PCR. TCRdb reprocessed the multiplex PCR reads with MiXCR, giving one entry per CDR3 protein. The table lists about 770,000 distinct CDR3 sequences, roughly 20% of them singletons. General study points: Appearing also in blood were most of the thyroid clonotypes expanded above 0.001. Researchers report that a 13 V-J model separated ophthalmopathy from stable hyperthyroidism.

In its sample, this clonotype was seen many times. The antigen remains undetermined. The study excluded patients with uncontrolled infection, other autoimmune disease, pregnancy or lactation. This sample holds PBMCs from under 11 ml fresh peripheral blood. This TCR derives from a woman aged 50 to 60 with Graves' hyperthyroidism that later progressed to Graves' ophthalmopathy. Sequenced: blood.

CDR3 sequence (DNA): TGCAGTGCTAGAGATCCTGGGATCCTAGACACTGAAGCTTTCTTT. This sequence encodes CSARDPGILDTEAFF. The chain recombines TRBV20-1 with TRBJ1-1, with no clear D. The germline V gene encodes CDR1 DFQATT and CDR2 SNEGSKA (reference sequence). This CDR3 comprises 15 residues. The V end lost 0 bases, the J end lost 3 bases, and 14 bases lay between the germline ends.